This TCR beta chain was found in a study of vaccination effects on CD4 cells after COVID-19. The overall study: Vaccination followed sampling of two convalescent patients by 16 days and one week respectively.

A note on this clone: Its target is unknown.

Culture lasted about ten days before CD4+ T cell isolation. V gave up 4 bases and J gave up 0 bases, with 12 bases separating them. The CDR3 extends over 15 amino acids. The germline CDR1 and CDR2 sequences are SEHNR and FQNEAQ (reference sequence). Generated by immunoSEQ multiplex PCR, the TCRdb table keeps only in-frame clones and is missing some. This table holds 40,000 to 55,000 clones, around 76% found once. Here the sequenced sample was CD4+ T cells from PBMCs cultured without peptide, taken before COVID-19 vaccination. The J gene is TRBJ1-1, the V gene TRBV7-9; possible D gene TRBD1, 5 bases. This TCR came from a human donor who had a prior SARS-CoV-2 infection. The CDR3 region has the DNA TGTGCCAGCAGCTCCCGCAGGGCCCTGAACACTGAAGCTTTCTTT. Amino acid sequence: CASSSRRALNTEAFF. The whole variable domain, remainder taken from reference TRBV7-9 and TRBJ1-1, is DTGVSQNPRHKITKRGQNVTFRCDPISEHNRLYWYRQTLGQGPEFLTYFQNEAQLEKSRLLSDRFSAERPKGSFSTLEIQRTEQGDSAMYLCASSSRRALNTEAFFGQGTRLTVV.